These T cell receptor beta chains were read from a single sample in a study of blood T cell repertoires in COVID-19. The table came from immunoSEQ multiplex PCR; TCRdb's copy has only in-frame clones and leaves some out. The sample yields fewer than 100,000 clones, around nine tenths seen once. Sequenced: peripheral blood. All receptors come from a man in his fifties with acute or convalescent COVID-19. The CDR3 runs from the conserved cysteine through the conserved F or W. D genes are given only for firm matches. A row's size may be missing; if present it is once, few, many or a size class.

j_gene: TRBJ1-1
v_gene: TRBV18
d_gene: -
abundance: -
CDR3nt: TGTGCCAGCACCCTATCCGAAGTCGGGGGGCCGACTGAAGCTTTCTTT
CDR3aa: CASTLSEVGGPTEAFF

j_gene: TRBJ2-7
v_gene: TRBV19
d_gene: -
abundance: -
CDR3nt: TGTGCCAGTAGTCCCGGACTTTTTGTCGAGCAGTACTTC
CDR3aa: CASSPGLFVEQYF

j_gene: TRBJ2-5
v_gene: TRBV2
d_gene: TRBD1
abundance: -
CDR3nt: TGTGCCAGCAGGGAAGGGACAGGGGCATCGGAGACCCAGTACTTC
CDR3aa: CASREGTGASETQYF

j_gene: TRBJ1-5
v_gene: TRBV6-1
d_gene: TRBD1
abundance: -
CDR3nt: TGTGCCAGCAGTGAATTTATGGTCAGGGGGCTAAGCAATCAGCCCCAGCATTTT
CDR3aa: CASSEFMVRGLSNQPQHF

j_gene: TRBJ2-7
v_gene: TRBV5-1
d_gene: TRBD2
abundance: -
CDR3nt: TGCGCCAGCAGCTTGAACAGCGGGAGTGACTACGAGCAGTACTTC
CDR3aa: CASSLNSGSDYEQYF

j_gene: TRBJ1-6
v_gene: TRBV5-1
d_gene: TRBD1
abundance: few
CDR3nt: TGCGCCAGCAGCGACCGCCAGGGGGTAGGTTCACCCCTCCACTTT
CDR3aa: CASSDRQGVGSPLHF

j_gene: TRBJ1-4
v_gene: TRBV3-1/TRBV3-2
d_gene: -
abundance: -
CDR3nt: TGTGCCAGCAGCCAAGAGGGAGGGGGACGGATCTTTTTT
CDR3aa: CASSQEGGGRIFF

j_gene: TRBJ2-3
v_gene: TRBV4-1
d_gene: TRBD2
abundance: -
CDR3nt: TGCGCCAGCACAAAGACACCCCTAGAGTCTAGCGGGAGGGTGGATACGCAGTATTTT
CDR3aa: CASTKTPLESSGRVDTQYF

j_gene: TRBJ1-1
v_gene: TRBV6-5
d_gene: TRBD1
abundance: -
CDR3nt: TGTGCCAGGTTTGGACAGGGTAAAACTGAAGCTTTCTTT
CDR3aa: CARFGQGKTEAFF

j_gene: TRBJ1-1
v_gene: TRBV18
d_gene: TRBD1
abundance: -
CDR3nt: TGTGCCAGCTCTCTGGACAGGGCGAACACTGAAGCTTTCTTT
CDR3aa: CASSLDRANTEAFF

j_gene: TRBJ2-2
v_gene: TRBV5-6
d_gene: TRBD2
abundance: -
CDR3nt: TGTGCCAGCAGCTTGGCCGTAGCGGGAAACACCGGGGAGCTGTTTTTT
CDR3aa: CASSLAVAGNTGELFF

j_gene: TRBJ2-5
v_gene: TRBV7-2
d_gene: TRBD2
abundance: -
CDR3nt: TGTGCCAGCAGCTTTGTGGCTAGCGGGACGGAGACCCAGTACTTC
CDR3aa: CASSFVASGTETQYF